This T cell receptor beta chain was found in a study of molecular identifiers for immune sequencing clone quantification. In regard to this clonotype: What it binds is unknown.

Study-level results: Jurkat TCR RNA spiked in from one cell could reportedly be detected among about 1.1 million naive cells.

The CDR3 runs 14 residues. The germline V gene encodes CDR1 LGHDT and CDR2 YNNKEL (reference sequence). Trimming left V 2 bases short and J 4 bases short, with 11 bases between. TCRdb re-derived calls from the PCR reads in MiXCR, one entry per CDR3 protein. The sample lists about 640,000 distinct CDR3 sequences; 20% were seen once. The chain recombines TRBV3-1 with TRBJ1-2; no reliable D call. The sequenced sample was naive CD8+ T cells from blood, with Jurkat cell RNA spiked in. The subset: FACS-sorted CD8+CD4-CCR7+CD45RA+ naive T cells. This receptor was obtained from a human donor in good health. Some libraries in this study had Jurkat cell RNA spiked in. The CDR3 is CASSQKSKVYGYTF. DNA of the CDR3: TGTGCCAGCAGCCAAAAATCTAAGGTCTATGGCTACACCTTC.